This T cell receptor (beta chain) was documented in a study of T-cell memory formation after mild COVID-19. Overall study: TCR clusters largely stayed donor specific.

This clonotype was seen a handful of times. Its antigen is still unknown. Trimming removed 6 bases from V and 4 bases from J, with 18 bases in between. The CDR3 sequence is 15 residues long. Looked up from germline, CDR1 is LNHDA and CDR2 is SQIVND (reference sequence). One entry per CDR3 protein results from TCRdb running MiXCR on the 5' RACE reads. This table holds some 490,000 distinct CDR3 sequences, 15% to 20% found once. Notes on the study in general: CD4/CD8 balance held among clones contracting day 15 to 85, and later expanders leaned CD4+. Pre-infection memory harbored some responding clones, suggesting cross-reactive memory joined. Contracting CD4+ clones lay largely in CM and EM, with CD8+ ones residing in EMRA.

Sequencing used PBMCs or a T cell subset sorted from them (not recorded which). This receptor was taken from an adult woman who had mild COVID-19 (a few samples of this study predate the infection). Cell type and time point are not known. V and J are TRBV19 and TRBJ2-5, with a tentative D call TRBD1 (6 bases). The CDR3 region is CASRITSTGTETQYF. CDR3 in DNA: TGTGCCAGTAGAATAACCTCAACAGGGACAGAGACCCAGTACTTC.